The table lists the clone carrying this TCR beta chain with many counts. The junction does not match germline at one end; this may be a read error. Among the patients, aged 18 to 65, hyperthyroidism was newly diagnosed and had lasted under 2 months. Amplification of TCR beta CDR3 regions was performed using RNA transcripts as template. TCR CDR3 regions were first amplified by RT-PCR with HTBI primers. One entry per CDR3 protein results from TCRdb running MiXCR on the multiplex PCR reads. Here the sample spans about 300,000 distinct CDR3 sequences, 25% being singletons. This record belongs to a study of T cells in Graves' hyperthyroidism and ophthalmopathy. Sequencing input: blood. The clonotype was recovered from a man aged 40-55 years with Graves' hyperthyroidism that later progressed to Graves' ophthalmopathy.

The CDR3 sequence is CASSLSGEQYF. The CDR3 DNA reads as TGCGCCAGCAGCCTCAGCGGCGAGCAGTACTTC. This sequence joins TRBV28 and TRBJ2-7; the D gene is possibly TRBD2 (5 bases). This CDR3 contains 11 residues. CDR1 and CDR2 from the germline V gene are MDHEN and SYDVKM.